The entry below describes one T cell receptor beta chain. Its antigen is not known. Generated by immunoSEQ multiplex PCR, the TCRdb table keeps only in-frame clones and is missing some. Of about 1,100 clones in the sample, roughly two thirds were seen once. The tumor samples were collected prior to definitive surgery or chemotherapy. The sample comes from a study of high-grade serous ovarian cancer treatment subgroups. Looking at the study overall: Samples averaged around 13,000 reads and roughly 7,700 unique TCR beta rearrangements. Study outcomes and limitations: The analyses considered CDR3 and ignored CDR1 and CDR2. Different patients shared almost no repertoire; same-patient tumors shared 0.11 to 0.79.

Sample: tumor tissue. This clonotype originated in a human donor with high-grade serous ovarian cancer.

The CDR3 loop reads CASSLDGYLQETQYF. The CDR3 DNA follows: TGTGCCAGCAGCTTGGACGGATACTTACAAGAGACCCAGTACTTC. The rearrangement uses TRBV7-6 and TRBJ2-5; D ambiguous. V lost 3 bases and J lost 2, with 13 bases in between. Germline V gene data show CDR1 as SGHVS and CDR2 as FNYEAQ. CDR3 length: 15 residues.